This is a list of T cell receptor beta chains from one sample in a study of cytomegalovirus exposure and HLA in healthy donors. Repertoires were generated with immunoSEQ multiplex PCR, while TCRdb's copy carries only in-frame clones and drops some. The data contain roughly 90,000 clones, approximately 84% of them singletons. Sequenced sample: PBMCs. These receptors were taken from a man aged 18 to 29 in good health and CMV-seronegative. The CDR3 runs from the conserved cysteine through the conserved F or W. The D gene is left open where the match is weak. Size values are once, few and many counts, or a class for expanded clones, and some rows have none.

DNA: TGTGCCTGGAGTGTACCCGGACAGGGGGTAATGAACACTGAAGCTTTCTTT
CDR3: CAWSVPGQGVMNTEAFF
size: NA
J: TRBJ1-1
V: TRBV30
D: TRBD1

DNA: TGTGCCAGCAGTTACTCGAGCGGGCAGTTGAACACTGAAGCTTTCTTT
CDR3: CASSYSSGQLNTEAFF
size: once
J: TRBJ1-1
V: TRBV6-5
D: NA

DNA: TGTGCCAGCAGCTTAGAAGGCAGGTACCAAGAGACCCAGTACTTC
CDR3: CASSLEGRYQETQYF
size: NA
J: TRBJ2-5
V: TRBV7-8
D: NA

DNA: TGTGCCACCAGCAGAGATGTTAACAGAATGGGCTACACCTTC
CDR3: CATSRDVNRMGYTF
size: NA
J: TRBJ1-2
V: TRBV15
D: NA

DNA: TGTGCCAGCCTCGGTGAGGGGGCGAACACTGAAGCTTTCTTT
CDR3: CASLGEGANTEAFF
size: NA
J: TRBJ1-1
V: TRBV7-9
D: TRBD1

DNA: TGTGCCAGCAGCTCTGGTCCAGGGGGTGGCTACGAGCAGTACTTC
CDR3: CASSSGPGGGYEQYF
size: NA
J: TRBJ2-7
V: TRBV5-4
D: TRBD1

DNA: TGTGCCAGCAGCTCAGGACAGCTCTACGAGCAGTACTTC
CDR3: CASSSGQLYEQYF
size: NA
J: TRBJ2-7
V: TRBV5-4
D: NA

DNA: TGTGCCAGCAGCCCCAGGACTAGAACTAACGAGCAGTACTTC
CDR3: CASSPRTRTNEQYF
size: NA
J: TRBJ2-7
V: TRBV9
D: TRBD2

DNA: TGTGCCTGGAGTGTAACGGACAGGGCTCAGCCCCAGCATTTT
CDR3: CAWSVTDRAQPQHF
size: NA
J: TRBJ1-5
V: TRBV30
D: TRBD1

DNA: TGTGCCAGCAGCCGACTCGGGGTGGGTAATTCACCCCTCCACTTT
CDR3: CASSRLGVGNSPLHF
size: NA
J: TRBJ1-6
V: TRBV9
D: NA

DNA: TGTGCCAGCAGTCAACGTACAGGGGGCGGTCATGGCTACACCTTC
CDR3: CASSQRTGGGHGYTF
size: NA
J: TRBJ1-2
V: TRBV27
D: TRBD1

DNA: TGTGCCAGCAGTTCCCCGACTAGCGGGTACGAGCAGTACTTC
CDR3: CASSSPTSGYEQYF
size: NA
J: TRBJ2-7
V: TRBV6-6
D: TRBD2

DNA: TGTGCCACCCAGACAATTACTTCCTACGAGCAGTACTTC
CDR3: CATQTITSYEQYF
size: NA
J: TRBJ2-7
V: TRBV2
D: NA

DNA: TGTGCCAGCAGCTCACAGGGGAACTATGGCTACACCTTC
CDR3: CASSSQGNYGYTF
size: NA
J: TRBJ1-2
V: TRBV9
D: TRBD1

DNA: TGTGCCAGAAGCCTCCGGACAGAACAGAACACTGAAGCTTTCTTT
CDR3: CARSLRTEQNTEAFF
size: once
J: TRBJ1-1
V: TRBV7-5
D: NA

DNA: TGTGCCAGCAGCCGACGAAAAACAGGGAACACTGAAGCTTTCTTT
CDR3: CASSRRKTGNTEAFF
size: NA
J: TRBJ1-1
V: TRBV5-4
D: NA

DNA: TGTGCCAGCAGCCGACCGGACAGGACCTCTGGGGCCAACGTCCTGACTTTC
CDR3: CASSRPDRTSGANVLTF
size: few
J: TRBJ2-6
V: TRBV7-9
D: TRBD1

DNA: TGTGCCAGCAACCCCCCTAGCGGGAGGCCGAACACCGGGGAGCTGTTTTTT
CDR3: CASNPPSGRPNTGELFF
size: NA
J: TRBJ2-2
V: TRBV28
D: TRBD2

DNA: TGTGCTAGCGCACTCCGGGACAGTTACAATGAGCAGTTCTTC
CDR3: CASALRDSYNEQFF
size: NA
J: TRBJ2-1
V: TRBV12-5
D: TRBD1

DNA: TGTGCCAGCAGCCACGGAGGCGGGTACTATGGCTACACCTTC
CDR3: CASSHGGGYYGYTF
size: NA
J: TRBJ1-2
V: TRBV6-5
D: NA

DNA: TGCGCCAGCAGCAACCCGGGACTAGCGGGAGGGCCGGTGGAGGATGAGCAGTTCTTC
CDR3: CASSNPGLAGGPVEDEQFF
size: NA
J: TRBJ2-1
V: TRBV5-1
D: TRBD2

DNA: TGTGCCAGCAGATTGCAGGTGAACACTGAAGCTTTCTTT
CDR3: CASRLQVNTEAFF
size: NA
J: TRBJ1-1
V: TRBV2
D: NA

DNA: TGTGCCAGCAGCTGGGGACAGGCACAAGGGGCGGGGGAAAAACTGTTTTTT
CDR3: CASSWGQAQGAGEKLFF
size: NA
J: TRBJ1-4
V: TRBV7-2
D: TRBD1

DNA: TGCGCCAGCAGCTCCGGACTAGCGGGAGGGAATGAGCAGTTCTTC
CDR3: CASSSGLAGGNEQFF
size: NA
J: TRBJ2-1
V: TRBV5-1
D: TRBD2

DNA: TGTGCTAGCAGCCTAGCGGGAGGATCCGGGGAGCTGTTTTTT
CDR3: CASSLAGGSGELFF
size: NA
J: TRBJ2-2
V: TRBV7-7
D: TRBD2

DNA: TGTGCCAGCAGCCTAGGACCGGGGTATTACGAGCAGTACTTC
CDR3: CASSLGPGYYEQYF
size: NA
J: TRBJ2-7
V: TRBV9
D: NA

DNA: TGTGCCTGGAGTGCGGGGAACACTGAAGCTTTCTTT
CDR3: CAWSAGNTEAFF
size: NA
J: TRBJ1-1
V: TRBV30
D: NA

DNA: TGTGCCAGCAGTGTAAGCCCGGGTGCAACTAATGAAAAACTGTTTTTT
CDR3: CASSVSPGATNEKLFF
size: NA
J: TRBJ1-4
V: TRBV6-1
D: NA

DNA: TGCAGCGTCAACAGGGACCGCGGGACGCAGTATTTT
CDR3: CSVNRDRGTQYF
size: NA
J: TRBJ2-3
V: TRBV29-1
D: NA

DNA: TGTGCCAGCAGTTTATCTACGTTCCGAATTGATACGCAGTATTTT
CDR3: CASSLSTFRIDTQYF
size: NA
J: TRBJ2-3
V: TRBV28
D: NA

DNA: TGTGCCAGCAGCCCGCCCAGGACAGGGGGACGGGAGCAGTACTTC
CDR3: CASSPPRTGGREQYF
size: NA
J: TRBJ2-7
V: TRBV7-8
D: TRBD1

DNA: TGTGCCAGCAGCTCGATGGGGGCCCGACTCCGCGAGCAGTACTTC
CDR3: CASSSMGARLREQYF
size: NA
J: TRBJ2-7
V: TRBV7-9
D: NA

DNA: TGCGCCAGCAGCTTGGACCAGGGAAACACTGAAGCTTTCTTT
CDR3: CASSLDQGNTEAFF
size: NA
J: TRBJ1-1
V: TRBV5-1
D: NA

DNA: TGTGCCAGCAGCGCCACCGGGACTAGCGGAAACAATGAGCAGTTCTTC
CDR3: CASSATGTSGNNEQFF
size: NA
J: TRBJ2-1
V: TRBV13
D: TRBD2

DNA: TGTGCCAGCAGCCAACAGGTAAATCAGCCCCAGCATTTT
CDR3: CASSQQVNQPQHF
size: NA
J: TRBJ1-5
V: TRBV11-2
D: NA

DNA: TGTGCCAGCAGCGATTCGCCGGGAACTGAAGCTTTCTTT
CDR3: CASSDSPGTEAFF
size: NA
J: TRBJ1-1
V: TRBV9
D: NA

DNA: TGTGCCAGCAAAATGGACAGCTCCTACGAGCAGTACTTC
CDR3: CASKMDSSYEQYF
size: NA
J: TRBJ2-7
V: TRBV27
D: NA

DNA: TGTGCCAGCAGCTTTAGGGGATCCTACAATGAGCAGTTCTTC
CDR3: CASSFRGSYNEQFF
size: NA
J: TRBJ2-1
V: TRBV13
D: NA

DNA: TGCGCCAGCAGCAACCCTGTAGCAGATACGCAGTATTTT
CDR3: CASSNPVADTQYF
size: NA
J: TRBJ2-3
V: TRBV5-1
D: NA

DNA: TGTGCCAGCAGTTTGACCGGGAACTATGGCTACACCTTC
CDR3: CASSLTGNYGYTF
size: NA
J: TRBJ1-2
V: TRBV28
D: NA

DNA: TGTGCCAGCAGCTTGGGGGACGTAGCGGGAGGGCCCACTTACGAGCAGTACTTC
CDR3: CASSLGDVAGGPTYEQYF
size: once
J: TRBJ2-7
V: TRBV7-9
D: TRBD2

DNA: TGCGCCAGCAGCTTTACAAGTAACTCTGGAAACACCATATATTTT
CDR3: CASSFTSNSGNTIYF
size: NA
J: TRBJ1-3
V: TRBV5-1
D: NA

DNA: TGTGCCAGCAGCTTAGGAGGCAGGGGGCAATTAGGGACCCAGTACTTC
CDR3: CASSLGGRGQLGTQYF
size: NA
J: TRBJ2-5
V: TRBV7-2
D: TRBD1

DNA: TGTGCCAGCGCCGCTGGCGGGGATGCTAGCTCCTACAATGAGCAGTTCTTC
CDR3: CASAAGGDASSYNEQFF
size: NA
J: TRBJ2-1
V: TRBV18
D: NA

DNA: TGTGCCAGCAGTCCTATTGGACACCAGGAGCCCACCTACGAGCAGTACTTC
CDR3: CASSPIGHQEPTYEQYF
size: NA
J: TRBJ2-7
V: TRBV27
D: NA

DNA: TGTGCCAGCAGCTTCAGGCTAGCGACCGGGGTGGGGTACAATGAGCAGTTCTTC
CDR3: CASSFRLATGVGYNEQFF
size: NA
J: TRBJ2-1
V: TRBV7-2
D: NA

DNA: TGTGCCAGCAGTACCGGGACAGCGAGCTCTGGAAACACCATATATTTT
CDR3: CASSTGTASSGNTIYF
size: once
J: TRBJ1-3
V: TRBV6-6
D: TRBD1

DNA: TGTGCCAGCAGTGCGGACAGGGCTATTCGAGATACGCAGTATTTT
CDR3: CASSADRAIRDTQYF
size: NA
J: TRBJ2-3
V: TRBV27
D: TRBD1

DNA: TGTGCCAGCAGTGCACTCCCGAACACTGAAGCTTTCTTT
CDR3: CASSALPNTEAFF
size: NA
J: TRBJ1-1
V: TRBV2
D: NA

DNA: TGTGCCAGCAGCCCGGGACAGGGCCATCGTGGCTACACCTTC
CDR3: CASSPGQGHRGYTF
size: NA
J: TRBJ1-2
V: TRBV6-5
D: TRBD1

DNA: TGTGCCAGCAGTGCAGAAGACAATCAGCCCCAGCATTTT
CDR3: CASSAEDNQPQHF
size: NA
J: TRBJ1-5
V: TRBV6-5
D: NA

DNA: TGTGCCAGCAGCTTAGTCCGCGGAAACGGGGAGCTGTTTTTT
CDR3: CASSLVRGNGELFF
size: NA
J: TRBJ2-2
V: TRBV7-3
D: NA